This TCR beta chain was captured in a study of blood T cell repertoires in COVID-19. Study-wide context: Spain, Italy and the United States supplied samples that represented acute and convalescent COVID-19. In each case, the material was cDNA or gDNA derived from T cells, B-cell-depleted T cells, or PBMCs.

The CDR3 has 19 amino acids. Germline-derived CDR1 and CDR2 are SGHAT and FQNNGV. V trimming: 5 bases; J trimming: 1 base; junction bases outside the gene matches: 11. Sequencing used immunoSEQ multiplex PCR; TCRdb keeps in-frame clones, though not all of them. The repertoire holds under 130,000 clones, with over 75% as singletons. The sequencing sample was made of peripheral blood. The TCR sequence derives from a man aged 45-60 years with acute or convalescent COVID-19. This rearrangement joins TRBV11-2 to TRBJ2-2; 12 positions match TRBD1. CDR3 in DNA: TGTGCCAGCAGCGTATCCGGGGGACAGGGGGCTCTGAACACCGGGGAGCTGTTTTTT. This translates into CASSVSGGQGALNTGELFF.